This T cell receptor beta chain was found in a study of shared clonotypes between healthy human individuals. The assay was run at deep level. Assay: immunoSEQ multiplex PCR; the TCRdb copy retains only in-frame clones and omits some. In the table there are about 1 million clones, more than 60% of which are singletons. Material for sequencing was memory CD4+ T cells sorted from blood. The subset here: CD45RA-negative fraction. This receptor was obtained from a man in his late teens or twenties in good health.

The CDR3 region is CASGLRASGTGELFF. DNA for the CDR3: TGTGCTAGTGGTTTAAGGGCTAGCGGAACCGGGGAGCTGTTTTTT. This sequence joins TRBV12-5 and TRBJ2-2; 7 nucleotides align to TRBD2. Trimming took 3 bases from V and 5 from J; bases not matched to a gene: 6. The CDR3 is 15 residues long. Germline V CDR1 and CDR2: LGHNT, FRNRAP.